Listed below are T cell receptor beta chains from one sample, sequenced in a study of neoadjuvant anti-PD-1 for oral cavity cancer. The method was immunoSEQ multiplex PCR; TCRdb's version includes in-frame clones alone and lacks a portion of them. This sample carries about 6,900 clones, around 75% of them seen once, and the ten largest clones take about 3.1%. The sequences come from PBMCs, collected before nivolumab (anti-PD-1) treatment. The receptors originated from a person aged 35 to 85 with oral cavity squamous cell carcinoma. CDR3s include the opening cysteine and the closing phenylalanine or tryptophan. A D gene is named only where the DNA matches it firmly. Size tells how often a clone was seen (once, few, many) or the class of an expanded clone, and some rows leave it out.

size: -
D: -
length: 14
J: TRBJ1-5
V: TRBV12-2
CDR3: CASRPSRGNQPQHF
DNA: TGTGCAAGTCGCCCGTCGAGAGGCAATCAGCCCCAGCATTTT

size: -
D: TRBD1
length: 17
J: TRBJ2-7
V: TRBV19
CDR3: CASSINSGTGGTYEQYF
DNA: TGTGCCAGTAGTATCAACTCCGGGACAGGGGGTACCTACGAGCAGTACTTC

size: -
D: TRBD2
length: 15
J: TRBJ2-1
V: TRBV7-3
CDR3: CASSPLAAGYNEQFF
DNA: TGTGCCAGCAGCCCCCTAGCGGCGGGCTACAATGAGCAGTTCTTC

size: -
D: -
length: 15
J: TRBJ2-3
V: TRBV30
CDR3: CAWSLGNSDTDTQYF
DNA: TGTGCCTGGAGTCTCGGGAACAGCGACACAGATACGCAGTATTTT

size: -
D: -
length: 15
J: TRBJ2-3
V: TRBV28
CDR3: CASSSRGGPTDTQYF
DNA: TGTGCCAGCAGTTCCCGTGGGGGGCCCACAGATACGCAGTATTTT

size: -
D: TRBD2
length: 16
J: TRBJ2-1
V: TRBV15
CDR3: CATSRGTPGLAHEQFF
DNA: TGTGCCACCAGCAGAGGAACTCCGGGACTAGCACATGAGCAGTTCTTC

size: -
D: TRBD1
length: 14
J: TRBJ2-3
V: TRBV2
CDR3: CASSQDRGQNTQYF
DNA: TGTGCCAGCAGCCAGGACAGGGGGCAGAATACGCAGTATTTT

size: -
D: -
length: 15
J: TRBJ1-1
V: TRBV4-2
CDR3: CASSQGPEPNTEAFF
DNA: TGTGCCAGCAGCCAAGGGCCGGAGCCGAACACTGAAGCTTTCTTT

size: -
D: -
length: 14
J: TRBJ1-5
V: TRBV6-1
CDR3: CASRTEGQDQPQHF
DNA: TGTGCCAGTAGGACAGAGGGCCAAGATCAGCCCCAGCATTTT

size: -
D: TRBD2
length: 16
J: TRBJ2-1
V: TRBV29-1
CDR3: CSVETSRETTYNEQFF
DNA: TGCAGCGTTGAGACTAGCCGAGAAACAACTTACAATGAGCAGTTCTTC

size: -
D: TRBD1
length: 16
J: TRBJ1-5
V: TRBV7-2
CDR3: CASSLWGSRGDQPQHF
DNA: TGTGCCAGCAGCTTATGGGGAAGCAGGGGGGATCAGCCCCAGCATTTT

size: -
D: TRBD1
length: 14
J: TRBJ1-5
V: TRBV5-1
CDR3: CASSLEGGHQPQHF
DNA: TGCGCCAGCAGCTTGGAAGGGGGCCATCAGCCCCAGCATTTT

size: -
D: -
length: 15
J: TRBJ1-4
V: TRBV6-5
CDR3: CASSYSGRGSEKLFF
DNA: TGTGCCAGCAGTTACTCGGGCAGGGGAAGTGAAAAACTGTTTTTT

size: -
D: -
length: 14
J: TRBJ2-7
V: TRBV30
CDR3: CAWSVGYVPYEQYF
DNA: TGTGCCTGGAGTGTGGGTTATGTACCCTACGAGCAGTACTTC

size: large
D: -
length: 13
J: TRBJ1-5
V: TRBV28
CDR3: CATGQVSNQPQHF
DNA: TGTGCCACGGGACAAGTCTCCAATCAGCCCCAGCATTTT

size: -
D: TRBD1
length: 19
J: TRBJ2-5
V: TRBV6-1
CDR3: CASSEAAPPGQGARETQYF
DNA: TGTGCCAGCAGTGAAGCTGCCCCCCCGGGACAGGGGGCGCGGGAGACCCAGTACTTC

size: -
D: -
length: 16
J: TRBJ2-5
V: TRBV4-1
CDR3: CASSLSHLGAGETQYF
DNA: TGCGCCAGCAGCCTTTCCCACTTAGGCGCTGGGGAGACCCAGTACTTC

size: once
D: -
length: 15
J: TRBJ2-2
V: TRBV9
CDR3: CASSVGPAYTGELFF
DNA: TGTGCCAGCAGCGTAGGGCCCGCGTACACCGGGGAGCTGTTTTTT

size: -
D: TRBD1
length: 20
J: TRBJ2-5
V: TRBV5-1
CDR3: CASSVGVGHGQGAPQGTQYF
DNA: TGCGCCAGCAGCGTCGGTGTGGGGCACGGACAGGGGGCGCCCCAGGGGACCCAGTACTTC

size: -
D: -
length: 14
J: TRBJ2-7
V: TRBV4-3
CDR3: CASSQEWSTYEQYF
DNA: TGCGCCAGCAGCCAAGAGTGGAGCACCTACGAGCAGTACTTC

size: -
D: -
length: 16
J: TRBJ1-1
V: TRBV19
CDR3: CASSQGREIMNTEAFF
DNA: TGTGCCAGTAGTCAGGGCAGGGAAATCATGAACACTGAAGCTTTCTTT

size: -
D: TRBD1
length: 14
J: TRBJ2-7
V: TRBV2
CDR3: CASSPGQGPYEQYF
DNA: TGTGCCAGCAGTCCGGGACAGGGACCCTACGAGCAGTACTTC

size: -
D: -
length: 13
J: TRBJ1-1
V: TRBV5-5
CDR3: CASSPGIRGEAFF
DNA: TGTGCCAGCAGCCCAGGGATCAGGGGTGAAGCTTTCTTT

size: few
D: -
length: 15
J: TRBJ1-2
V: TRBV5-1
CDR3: CASSRTETAGYGYTF
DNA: TGCGCCAGCAGCCGAACTGAGACAGCCGGCTATGGCTACACCTTC

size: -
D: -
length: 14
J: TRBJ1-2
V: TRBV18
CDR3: CASSPMRGNYGYTF
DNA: TGTGCCAGCTCACCCATGAGGGGTAACTATGGCTACACCTTC

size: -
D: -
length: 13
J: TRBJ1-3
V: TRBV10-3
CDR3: CAISERDGNTIYF
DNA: TGTGCCATCAGTGAGCGAGACGGAAACACCATATATTTT

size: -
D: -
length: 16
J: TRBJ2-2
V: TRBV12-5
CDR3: CASGLVQVLGAGELFF
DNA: TGTGCTAGTGGTTTGGTACAAGTTTTGGGGGCCGGGGAGCTGTTTTTT

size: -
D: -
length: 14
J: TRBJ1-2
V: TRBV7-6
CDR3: CASTRTAEDYGYTF
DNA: TGTGCCAGCACCCGAACGGCAGAAGACTATGGCTACACCTTC

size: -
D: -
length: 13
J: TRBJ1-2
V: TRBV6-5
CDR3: CASRVDRFYGYTF
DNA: TGTGCCAGCAGAGTGGACAGATTCTATGGCTACACCTTC

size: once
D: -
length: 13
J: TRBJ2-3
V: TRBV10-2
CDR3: CASSGGLVYTQYF
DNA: TGCGCCAGCAGTGGGGGGTTGGTATATACGCAGTATTTT

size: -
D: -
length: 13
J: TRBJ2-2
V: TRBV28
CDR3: CASSLGATGELFF
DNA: TGTGCCAGCAGTTTGGGGGCCACCGGGGAGCTGTTTTTT

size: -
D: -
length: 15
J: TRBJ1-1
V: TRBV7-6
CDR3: CASSSPGGLDTEAFF
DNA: TGTGCCAGCAGCTCCCCGGGGGGCTTGGACACTGAAGCTTTCTTT

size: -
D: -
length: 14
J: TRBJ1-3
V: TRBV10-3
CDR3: CAISERPGGNTIYF
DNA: TGTGCCATCAGTGAACGACCAGGCGGAAACACCATATATTTT